These 14 T cell receptor beta chains were sequenced from one sample in a study of CD4+ T cells in melanoma. Here immunoSEQ multiplex PCR was the method, and the copy in TCRdb shows in-frame clones only, minus some. The table lists around 50,000 clones, 89% of them singletons. The sample was peripheral blood. All receptors come from a human donor with melanoma.

The CDR3 DNA reads as TGTGCCAGTAGCGGGGACAGCAACACTGAAGCTTTCTTT. Protein: CASSGDSNTEAFF. This chain uses TRBV19 with TRBJ1-1; TRBD1 matches at 7 bases. The V segment lost 6 bases and the J segment 2 bases; nucleotides outside the gene matches: 3. The germline V gene encodes CDR1 LNHDA and CDR2 SQIVND (reference sequence). This CDR3 has 13 amino acids. Using reference TRBV19 and TRBJ1-1 for the parts outside the CDR3, the full variable domain is DGGITQSPKYLFRKEGQNVTLSCEQNLNHDAMYWYRQDPGQGLRLIYYSQIVNDFQKGDIAEGYSVSREKKESFPLTVTSAQKNPTAFYLCASSGDSNTEAFFGQGTRLTVV.

About this clone: Other DNA sequences in this sample translate to the same CDR3. V is TRBV6-5 and J is TRBJ2-1; perhaps D is TRBD1 or TRBD2 (5 bases each). CDR3 length: 16 amino acids. CDR1 is MNHEY and CDR2 is SVGAGI in the germline V gene. Trimming shortened V by 0 bases and J by 1 base, and 10 bases separated the two germline ends. In nucleotides, the CDR3 is TGTGCCAGCAGTTACTCCGCAGGGAGTTCCTACAATGAGCAGTTCTTC. This sequence encodes CASSYSAGSSYNEQFF.

The genes are TRBV10-3 and TRBJ2-1; perhaps TRBD1 as D (6 bases). Trimming cost V 7 bases and J 10 bases, with 14 bases left between them. The CDR3 totals 12 residues. Per germline, CDR1 ENHRY and CDR2 SYGVKD. The CDR3 protein is CAITQDRNEQFF. The CDR3 bases are TGTGCCATCACCCAAGACAGGAACGAGCAGTTCTTC.

The chain carries TRBV4-2 and TRBJ1-2; D remains ambiguous. V gave up 1 base and J gave up 7 bases, with 19 bases separating them. The CDR3 totals 16 residues. Germline values: CDR1 LGHNA, CDR2 YNFKEQ. For the CDR3, the DNA is TGTGCCAGCAGCCAAGCAACCGCCCCGGGGAGAGGTGGCTACACCTTC. This codes for CASSQATAPGRGGYTF.

This rearrangement joins TRBV2 to TRBJ1-5, with 8 bases identical to TRBD1. V was clipped by 4 bases and J by 7 bases; unmatched bases: 9. Germline CDR1 and CDR2: SNHLY and FYNNEI. The CDR3 loop spans 15 amino acids. CDR3 protein: CASSVGQGMRQPQHF. For the CDR3, the DNA is TGTGCCAGCAGTGTCGGACAGGGAATGAGACAGCCCCAGCATTTT.

V usage is TRBV7-6 and J usage is TRBJ1-1; D is perhaps TRBD1 (5 bases). CDR3 size: 13 residues. Looked up from germline, CDR1 is SGHVS and CDR2 is FNYEAQ. Trimming took off 4 bases at V and 2 bases at J, with 8 bases between the two ends. Here the CDR3 DNA reads TGTGCCAGCAGCTCGGACACTAACACTGAAGCTTTCTTT. This encodes CASSSDTNTEAFF.

This clone was counted between two and nine times. The chain links TRBV27 to TRBJ1-2; tentatively, D is TRBD1 (5 bases). Trimming stripped 6 bases from V and 6 bases from J, with 11 bases between. The CDR3 is 12 residues long. Germline values: CDR1 MNHEY, CDR2 SMNVEV (reference sequence). The CDR3 coding sequence is TGTGCCAGCAGGAGTTGGGGGAATGGCTACACCTTC. Protein: CASRSWGNGYTF.

The chain is built from TRBV13 and TRBJ1-5; weak D call: TRBD1 (5 bases). The germline V gene encodes CDR1 PRHDT and CDR2 FYEKMQ (reference sequence). V lost 3 bases and J lost 2, with 8 bases in between. The CDR3 runs to 14 residues. The CDR3 spells CASSFQGGNQPQHF. In DNA, the CDR3 is TGTGCCAGCAGCTTTCAGGGTGGCAATCAGCCCCAGCATTTT.

This clone was observed a few times. The chain recombines TRBV5-1 with TRBJ2-5; 7 bases fit TRBD2. CDR1 and CDR2 from the germline V gene are SGHRS and YFSETQ. The junction had 5 bases not matched to a gene; V was cut back by 1 base and J by 5 bases. The CDR3 is 14 residues long. The CDR3 region has the DNA TGCGCCAGCAGCTTGCAGCGGGGCGGGGAGACCCAGTACTTC. Amino acids: CASSLQRGGETQYF.

The chain joins TRBV14 to TRBJ2-7; no clear D gene. The CDR3 covers 13 residues. Germline lookup yields CDR1 SGHDN and CDR2 FVKESK. The V gene lost 4 bases and the J gene lost 7 bases, with 14 bases spanning the gap. The CDR3 protein is CASSLAPAWEQYF. DNA of the CDR3: TGTGCCAGCAGCCTCGCCCCGGCCTGGGAGCAGTACTTC.

V usage is TRBV30 and J usage is TRBJ2-7, with 7 bases lining up with TRBD1. The CDR3 totals 15 residues. Looked up from germline, CDR1 is GTSNPN and CDR2 is SVGIG (reference sequence). Trimming cost V 2 bases and J 5 bases; bases outside gene matches: 12. The CDR3 here is CAWSWATGIGDEQYF. The CDR3 DNA is TGTGCCTGGAGTTGGGCGACAGGGATTGGGGACGAGCAGTACTTC.

The genes are TRBV18 and TRBJ1-6; 7 positions agree with TRBD1. The germline V gene has CDR1 KGHSH and CDR2 LQKENI. The CDR3 is 15 residues long. With V trimmed by 3 bases and J by 3 bases, 2 bases remained unmatched. CDR3 sequence reads: CASSPRDSYNSPLHF. CDR3 coding DNA: TGTGCCAGCTCACCCCGGGACAGCTATAATTCACCCCTCCACTTT.

V is TRBV18 and J is TRBJ2-7; tentative D call: TRBD2 (6 bases). Trimming removed 0 bases from V and 4 bases from J, with 10 bases in between. Germline CDR1 is KGHSH and CDR2 is LQKENI. The CDR3 length is 14 residues. CDR3 in DNA: TGTGCCAGCTCACCACCGGCGGGGACGTACGAGCAGTACTTC. Amino acids: CASSPPAGTYEQYF.

This clone was seen only once. V is TRBV4-2 and J is TRBJ1-4; D ambiguous. This CDR3 spans 15 amino acids. The V and J ends lost 2 bases and 0 bases respectively, with 7 bases between them. CDR1 and CDR2 from the germline V gene are LGHNA and YNFKEQ. The CDR3 spells CASSQYSTTNEKLFF. CDR3 coding DNA: TGTGCCAGCAGCCAATACAGCACAACTAATGAAAAACTGTTTTTT.